The present T cell receptor beta chain was sequenced within a study of blood T cells in healthy people across ages. Whole-study results and caveats: Higher diversity, along with more naive CD4+ cells, distinguished long-lived donors from aged donors.

Together with a sample-barcoded 5' primer, a J-beta primer mix was included in a second PCR lasting roughly 7 to 11 cycles. One entry per CDR3 protein, called by TCRdb with MiXCR from the 5' RACE reads. The sample records about 730,000 distinct CDR3 sequences, 35% to 45% being singletons. Remarks on this clonotype: Its specificity is unknown. This clone may be a read error of a much larger clone one base away.

Germline loops: CDR1 MNHEY, CDR2 SMNVEV (reference sequence). CDR3 length equals 14 residues. No fewer than 7 million PBMCs went into each sample. The specimen sequenced was blood. The genes are TRBV27 and TRBJ2-7, with D tentatively TRBD1 (5 bases). The receptor comes from a woman aged 55-69 years in good health. CDR3 DNA: TGTGCCAGCAGTCAAGACAGAAACTCCGACGAGCAGTACTTC. This gives the protein CASSQDRNSDEQYF.